These 2 T cell receptor beta chains were all obtained from the same sample, sequenced in a study of blood T cell repertoires in COVID-19. Sequenced by immunoSEQ multiplex PCR; TCRdb stores in-frame clones only, minus some. The table lists about 170,000 clones, approximately 81% of them singletons. Sequenced material: peripheral blood. These receptors were taken from a human donor with acute or convalescent COVID-19. The donor label of this sample is uncertain.

This clone was picked up a small number of times. The chain links TRBV4-1 to TRBJ1-2, with 10 bases identical to TRBD1. V gave up 3 bases and J gave up 5 bases; unmatched junction bases: 3. The CDR3 has 14 residues. CDR1 is MGHRA and CDR2 is YSYEKL in the germline V gene. CDR3 in amino acids: CASSHKDRGYGYTF. In DNA form, the CDR3 reads TGCGCCAGCAGCCATAAGGACAGGGGGTATGGCTACACCTTC.

V is TRBV25-1 and J is TRBJ2-2; 8 nucleotides line up with TRBD1. The CDR3 has 13 residues. V trimming: 8 bases; J trimming: 4 bases; junction bases outside the gene matches: 3. Per the germline V gene, CDR1 is MGHDK and CDR2 is SYGVNS. CDR3 sequence: CASGQGGTGELFF. In nucleotides, the CDR3 is TGTGCCAGCGGACAGGGAGGCACCGGGGAGCTGTTTTTT.